This T cell receptor beta chain was captured in a study of T cell responses to AZD1222 COVID-19 vaccine. The study's findings and limits: A rise in Spike-specific TCR breadth and depth followed two AZD1222 doses.

This CDR3 has 15 amino acids. CDR1 and CDR2 from the germline V gene are SGDLS and YYNGEE. With V trimmed by 0 bases and J by 6 bases, 3 bases remained unmatched. About this clone: Its antigen is still unknown.

Assay: immunoSEQ multiplex PCR; the TCRdb copy retains only in-frame clones and omits some. The sample has some 130,000 clones; about 90% are singletons. The chain joins TRBV9 to TRBJ2-2, with 9 bases matching TRBD1. This TCR derives from an adult in good health. This material consisted of peripheral blood, taken on day 0 of AZD1222 vaccination. Here the CDR3 reads CASSVARQGAGELFF. DNA of the CDR3: TGTGCCAGCAGCGTAGCTCGACAGGGGGCCGGGGAGCTGTTTTTT. Filled out from reference TRBV9 and TRBJ2-2, the complete variable domain reads DSGVTQTPKHLITATGQRVTLRCSPRSGDLSVYWYQQSLDQGLQFLIQYYNGEERAKGNILERFSAQQFPDLHSELNLSSLELGDSALYFCASSVARQGAGELFFGEGSRLTVL.